The 6 T cell receptor beta chains given below trace back to one sample, sequenced in a study of T cells in Graves' hyperthyroidism and ophthalmopathy. RNA transcripts gave rise to amplified TCR beta CDR3 regions. The HTBI primer set served for first-round RT-PCR of the TCR CDR3. TCRdb re-analysed the multiplex PCR reads in MiXCR, keeping a single row per CDR3 protein. Seen here are roughly 350,000 distinct CDR3 sequences, around 15% observed once, and the top ten hold 34%. Sample: blood. Receptors originate from a woman between 40 and 55 years old with Graves' ophthalmopathy.

The J gene is TRBJ1-1, the V gene TRBV28, with 11 bases aligning to TRBD1. The trim removed 6 bases at V and 7 bases at J, leaving 13 bases unmatched. The CDR3 runs to 16 residues. Germline V gene data show CDR1 as MDHEN and CDR2 as SYDVKM. CDR3 bases: TGTGCCAGCAGGTCCGCCGGGACAGGGGGGGAAATTGAAGCTTTCTTT. It translates to CASRSAGTGGEIEAFF. The full variable domain, its missing parts supplied by reference TRBV28 and TRBJ1-1, is DVKVTQSSRYLVKRTGEKVFLECVQDMDHENMFWYRQDPGLGLRLIYFSYDVKMKEKGDIPEGYSVSREKKERFSLILESASTNQTSMYLCASRSAGTGGEIEAFFGQGTRLTVV.

The rearrangement joins TRBV9 to TRBJ1-5, with a possible D match to TRBD1 (5 bases). This CDR3 is 15 amino acids long. Trimming took off 1 base at V and 0 bases at J, with 8 bases between the two ends. CDR1 and CDR2 (germline): SGDLS, YYNGEE. The CDR3 here is CASSVFTGSNQPQHF. The DNA of the CDR3 is TGTGCCAGCAGCGTATTTACAGGTAGCAATCAGCCCCAGCATTTT.

Only a few counts were recorded for this clonotype. The chain combines TRBV20-1 with TRBJ2-1; 10 nucleotides line up with TRBD2. Germline CDR1 and CDR2: DFQATT and SNEGSKA (reference sequence). V was clipped by 0 bases and J by 8 bases; unmatched bases: 28. The CDR3 runs 22 residues. Here the CDR3 reads CSARDRPRRRGLAAGGVHEQFF. CDR3 bases: TGCAGTGCTAGAGATCGACCTCGTCGAAGGGGTTTAGCAGCGGGAGGGGTGCATGAGCAGTTCTTC.

This clonotype came up many times. V is TRBV11-2 and J is TRBJ2-7; D is undetermined. V lost 0 bases and J lost 2, with 8 bases in between. Germline V gene lookup returns CDR1 SGHAT and CDR2 FQNNGV. The CDR3 is made up of 14 amino acids. This chain's CDR3 is CASSLEDGTYEQYF. The CDR3 DNA reads TGTGCCAGCAGCTTAGAAGACGGTACCTACGAGCAGTACTTC.

This clonotype occurred many times. The chain is built from TRBV7-9 and TRBJ1-2; D not resolved. V shed 3 bases and J shed 2 bases, with 4 bases lying between them. There are 12 residues in the CDR3. Germline assignment: CDR1 SEHNR and CDR2 FQNEAQ (reference sequence). CDR3 coding DNA: TGTGCCAGCAGCTTTCCCAACTATGGCTACACCTTC. Translation gives CASSFPNYGYTF.

The V gene is TRBV6-6, the J gene TRBJ2-3; D may be TRBD2 (7 bases). Germline loops: CDR1 MNHNY, CDR2 SVGAGI (reference sequence). Trimming removed 1 base from V and 0 bases from J, with 14 bases in between. The CDR3 spans 17 residues. The CDR3 sequence: CASSYFVGGPSTDTQYF. The DNA of the CDR3 is TGTGCCAGCAGTTACTTCGTGGGGGGGCCCAGCACAGATACGCAGTATTTT.